This T cell receptor (beta chain) was captured in a study of OX40 agonist ivuxolimab in advanced cancers. Here immunoSEQ multiplex PCR was the method, and the copy in TCRdb shows in-frame clones only, minus some. This sample has 45,000 or so clones; roughly 90% occur once, and the top ten carry about a sixth. The CDR3 contains 15 residues. The germline gives CDR1 SGHRS, CDR2 YFSETQ. Trimming removed 0 bases from V and 4 bases from J, with 11 bases in between. The TCR comes from an adult with an advanced solid tumor such as melanoma, head and neck, liver or kidney cancer. The sample in question was CD4+ or CD8+ T cells sorted from blood, obtained in a trial of the OX40 agonist ivuxolimab. The chain is built from TRBV5-1 and TRBJ1-5; possible D gene TRBD1, 6 bases. CDR3 nucleotide sequence: TGCGCCAGCAGCTTGGGGGGGGGCTCAAATCAGCCCCAGCATTTT. Translated, it gives CASSLGGGSNQPQHF.